Listed below are T cell receptor beta chains from one sample, sequenced in a study of blood T cell repertoires in COVID-19. Repertoires were generated with immunoSEQ multiplex PCR, while TCRdb's copy carries only in-frame clones and drops some. This sample yields about 300,000 clones, of which about nine tenths are seen a single time; about 4.2% belongs to the top ten. The specimen sequenced was PBMCs or T cells enriched from blood (not recorded which). The receptors here all came from a man aged 30 to 45 who had recovered from COVID-19. Each CDR3 is given with its conserved first and last residue. D genes are given only for firm matches. Not all rows give a size; the values are once, few, many and, for expanded clones, a class.

cdr3_aa | cdr3_nt | d_call | clone_size | j_call | v_call | cdr3_length
CASSSEVSNEKLFF | TGCGCCAGCAGTTCTGAGGTGTCTAATGAAAAACTGTTTTTT | - | - | TRBJ1-4 | TRBV10-2 | 14
CATSDYGGNYGYTF | TGTGCCACCAGTGACTACGGGGGGAACTATGGCTACACCTTC | - | - | TRBJ1-2 | TRBV24-1 | 14
CASSILAGTTEAFF | TGTGCCAGTAGTATTCTGGCGGGGACCACTGAAGCTTTCTTT | - | once | TRBJ1-1 | TRBV19 | 14
CASSELAGEQETQYF | TGTGCCAGCAGTGAACTAGCGGGAGAACAAGAGACCCAGTACTTC | TRBD2 | - | TRBJ2-5 | TRBV6-1 | 15
CASSPPRGGYGYTF | TGCGCCAGCAGCCCCCCCAGGGGCGGGTATGGCTACACCTTC | - | many | TRBJ1-2 | TRBV4-1 | 14
CASSLAGGYEQYF | TGTGCCAGCTCCCTAGCGGGAGGCTACGAGCAGTACTTC | TRBD2 | - | TRBJ2-7 | TRBV27 | 13
CASSLSDTVGYTF | TGTGCCAGCAGTCTCTCAGACACCGTCGGCTACACCTTC | - | - | TRBJ1-2 | TRBV28 | 13
CATGTTSSYEQYF | TGTGCCACAGGGACAACCAGCTCCTACGAGCAGTACTTC | - | - | TRBJ2-7 | TRBV12-3/TRBV12-4 | 13
CASSYTLAGKETQYF | TGTGCCAGCAGTTACACTCTAGCGGGGAAGGAGACCCAGTACTTC | TRBD2 | - | TRBJ2-5 | TRBV6-5 | 15
CAWTGGDRPYEQYF | TGTGCCTGGACCGGAGGGGACCGACCCTACGAGCAGTACTTC | - | - | TRBJ2-7 | TRBV30 | 14
CASSPLRQGAFYNEQFF | TGTGCCAGCTCACCGCTTCGACAGGGGGCCTTCTACAATGAGCAGTTCTTC | TRBD1 | - | TRBJ2-1 | TRBV18 | 17
CASSKDRGGYSNQPQHF | TGTGCCAGTAGTAAGGACAGGGGGGGGTATAGCAATCAGCCCCAGCATTTT | TRBD1 | - | TRBJ1-5 | TRBV19 | 17
CASTFQGGGAYEQYF | TGTGCCAGCACCTTCCAGGGGGGCGGTGCCTACGAGCAGTACTTC | - | few | TRBJ2-7 | TRBV27 | 15
CASSLRTGTSGQPSTDTQYF | TGCGCCAGCAGTCTTCGTACCGGGACTAGCGGGCAACCTAGCACAGATACGCAGTATTTT | TRBD2 | - | TRBJ2-3 | TRBV23-1 | 20
CASIRRDSLNQPQHF | TGTGCCAGCATTCGCCGGGACAGCCTCAATCAGCCCCAGCATTTT | TRBD1 | - | TRBJ1-5 | TRBV6-4 | 15
CASSLRGTNTIYF | TGTGCCAGCAGTCTCAGGGGGACGAACACCATATATTTT | TRBD1 | - | TRBJ1-3 | TRBV28 | 13
CASSRDSDYTSPEAFF | TGTGCCAGCAGTCGGGACAGTGACTACACGAGCCCTGAAGCTTTCTTT | TRBD1 | - | TRBJ1-1 | TRBV28 | 16
CASSYSTGGYTF | TGTGCCAGCAGTTACTCGACGGGGGGCTACACCTTC | - | - | TRBJ1-2 | TRBV6-5 | 12
CATSDREDEQYF | TGTGCCACCAGCGACAGGGAGGACGAGCAGTACTTC | - | - | TRBJ2-7 | TRBV15 | 12
CASRGTGNLEKLFF | TGTGCCAGCAGGGGGACAGGGAATTTGGAAAAACTGTTTTTT | TRBD1 | once | TRBJ1-4 | TRBV2 | 14
CASSARQDSGNTIYF | TGTGCCAGCAGCGCAAGACAGGACTCTGGAAACACCATATATTTT | - | - | TRBJ1-3 | TRBV11-3 | 15
CASSSGAGELFF | TGTGCCAGCAGTTCAGGCGCCGGGGAGCTGTTTTTT | - | - | TRBJ2-2 | TRBV6-2/TRBV6-3 | 12
CASSGTGGAGTEAFF | TGTGCCAGCAGTGGTACAGGGGGCGCGGGCACTGAAGCTTTCTTT | TRBD1 | - | TRBJ1-1 | TRBV2 | 15
CASSELGLGQSGNTIYF | TGTGCCAGCAGTGAATTGGGCTTGGGACAGTCTGGAAACACCATATATTTT | TRBD1 | - | TRBJ1-3 | TRBV6-1 | 17